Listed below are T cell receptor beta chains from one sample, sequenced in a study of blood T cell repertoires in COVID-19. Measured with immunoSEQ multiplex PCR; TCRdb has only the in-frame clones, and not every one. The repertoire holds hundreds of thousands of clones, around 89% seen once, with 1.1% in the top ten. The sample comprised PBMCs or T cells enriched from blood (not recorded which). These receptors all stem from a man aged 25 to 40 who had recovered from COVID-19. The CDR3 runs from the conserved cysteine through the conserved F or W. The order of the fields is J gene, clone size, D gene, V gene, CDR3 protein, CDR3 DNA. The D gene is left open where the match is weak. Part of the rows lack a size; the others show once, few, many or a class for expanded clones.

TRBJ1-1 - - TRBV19 CASRPGMNTEAFF TGTGCCAGTAGGCCCGGGATGAACACTGAAGCTTTCTTT
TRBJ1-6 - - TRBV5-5 CASSFRGKDSPLHF TGTGCCAGCAGCTTTCGGGGGAAAGATTCACCCCTCCACTTT
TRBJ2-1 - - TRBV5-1 CASDSGNEQFF TGCGCCAGCGATTCGGGGAATGAGCAGTTCTTC
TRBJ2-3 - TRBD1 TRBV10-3 CAISRQGARDTQYF TGTGCCATCAGCCGACAGGGGGCTCGAGATACGCAGTATTTT
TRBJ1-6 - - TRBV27 CASSLLTRQNSPLHF TGTGCCAGCAGTTTATTAACCAGACAAAATTCACCCCTCCACTTT
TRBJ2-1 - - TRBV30 CAWSGDSGVAYNEQFF TGTGCCTGGAGTGGGGACTCGGGGGTTGCCTACAATGAGCAGTTCTTC
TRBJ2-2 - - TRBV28 CASSLLESNTGELFF TGTGCCAGCAGTTTATTGGAGTCGAACACCGGGGAGCTGTTTTTT
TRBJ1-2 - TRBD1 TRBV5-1 CASSLNRQGDGYTF TGCGCCAGCAGCTTGAACCGACAGGGTGATGGCTACACCTTC
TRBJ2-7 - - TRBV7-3 CASSQGTTYEQYF TGTGCCAGCAGCCAAGGGACAACATACGAGCAGTACTTC
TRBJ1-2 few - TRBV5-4 CASSARGRDPNYGYTF TGTGCCAGCAGCGCCAGGGGCCGGGACCCTAACTATGGCTACACCTTC
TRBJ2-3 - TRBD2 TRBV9 CASSVGVGAGDSTQYF TGTGCCAGCAGCGTAGGTGTTGGAGCGGGGGACTCTACGCAGTATTTT
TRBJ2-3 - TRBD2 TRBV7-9 CASSLGIAGTHF TGTGCCAGCAGCCTTGGTATAGCGGGCACTCATTTT
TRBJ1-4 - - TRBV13 CASSLVSRGEKLFF TGTGCCAGCAGCTTAGTTTCACGAGGTGAAAAACTGTTTTTT
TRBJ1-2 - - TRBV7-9 CASSLGTSANYGYTF TGTGCCAGCAGCTTAGGGACATCCGCTAACTATGGCTACACCTTC
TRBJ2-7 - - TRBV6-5 CASSYATGTRSYEQYF TGTGCCAGCAGTTACGCTACCGGGACAAGGAGCTACGAGCAGTACTTC
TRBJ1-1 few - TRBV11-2 CASSLDSGSTEAFF TGTGCCAGCAGCTTAGATTCAGGCTCCACTGAAGCTTTCTTT
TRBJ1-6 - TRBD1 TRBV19 CASSIGTGGISPLHF TGTGCCAGTAGTATTGGGACAGGGGGCATCTCACCCCTCCACTTT
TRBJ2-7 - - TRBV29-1 CSVEDYYEQYF TGCAGCGTTGAGGACTATTACGAGCAGTACTTC
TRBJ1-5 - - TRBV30 CAWSMAGNQPQHF TGTGCCTGGAGTATGGCAGGGAATCAGCCCCAGCATTTT
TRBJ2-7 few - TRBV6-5 CASSYTKRNEQYF TGTGCCAGCAGTTACACTAAACGGAACGAGCAGTACTTC
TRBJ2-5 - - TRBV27 CASSAGTLQYF TGTGCCAGCAGTGCCGGGACACTCCAGTACTTC
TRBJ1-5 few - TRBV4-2 CASSQGGGAGNQPQHF TGTGCCAGCAGCCAAGGAGGCGGCGCGGGCAATCAGCCCCAGCATTTT
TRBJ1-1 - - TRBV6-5 CASSRTQNTEAFF TGTGCCAGCAGTAGAACACAGAACACTGAAGCTTTCTTT
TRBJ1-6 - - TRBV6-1 CASSEMVYGDSPLHF TGTGCCAGCAGTGAAATGGTCTACGGGGATTCACCCCTCCACTTT
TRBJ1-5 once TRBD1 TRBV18 CASSPGTGKVSNQPQHF TGTGCCAGCTCACCCGGGACAGGGAAGGTCAGCAATCAGCCCCAGCATTTT
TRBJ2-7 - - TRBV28 CASSLGTQGWYEQYF TGTGCCAGCAGTTTGGGAACTCAGGGTTGGTACGAGCAGTACTTC
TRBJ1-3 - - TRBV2 CASSLTRTGNTIYF TGTGCCAGCAGTTTGACACGAACTGGAAACACCATATATTTT
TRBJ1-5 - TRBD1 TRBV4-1 CASSQGTGVLNQPQHF TGCGCCAGCAGCCAAGGGACAGGGGTACTCAATCAGCCCCAGCATTTT
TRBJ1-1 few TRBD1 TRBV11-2 CASSFGTGKAFF TGTGCCAGCAGCTTCGGGACAGGGAAAGCTTTCTTT
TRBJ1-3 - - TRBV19 CASSSTGAFSGNTIYF TGTGCCAGTAGTTCTACGGGAGCCTTCTCTGGAAACACCATATATTTT
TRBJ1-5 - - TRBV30 CAWGEQGGQPQHF TGTGCCTGGGGGGAGCAGGGAGGTCAGCCCCAGCATTTT
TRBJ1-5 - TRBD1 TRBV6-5 CASSRDRGRTQPQHF TGTGCCAGCAGCCGAGACAGGGGAAGGACTCAGCCCCAGCATTTT
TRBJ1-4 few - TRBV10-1 CASSFATNEKLFF TGCGCCAGCAGTTTCGCAACTAATGAAAAACTGTTTTTT
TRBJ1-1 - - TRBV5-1 CASSLEIGRYQGNTEAFF TGCGCCAGCAGCTTGGAGATAGGAAGGTACCAGGGGAACACTGAAGCTTTCTTT
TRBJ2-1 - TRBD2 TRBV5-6 CASSPLSGVHEQFF TGTGCCAGCAGCCCCCTAAGCGGGGTCCATGAGCAGTTCTTC
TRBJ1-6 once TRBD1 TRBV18 CASSPRDSGANSPLHF TGTGCCAGCTCACCACGGGACAGTGGTGCCAATTCACCCCTCCACTTT
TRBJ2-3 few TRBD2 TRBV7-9 CASSLESGLGTQYF TGTGCCAGCAGCTTAGAGTCGGGACTAGGGACGCAGTATTTT
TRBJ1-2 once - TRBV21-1 CASSSQTGSLRDYTF TGTGCCAGCAGCTCCCAGACAGGGTCCTTGAGGGACTACACCTTC
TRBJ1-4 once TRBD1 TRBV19 CASTGTGREKLFF TGTGCCAGTACCGGGACAGGCCGGGAAAAACTGTTTTTT
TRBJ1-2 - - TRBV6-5 CASSYESEVGYTF TGTGCCAGCAGTTACGAGTCGGAGGTGGGCTACACCTTC
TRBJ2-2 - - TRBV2 CASSELRSTGELFF TGTGCCAGCAGTGAACTTCGGAGCACCGGGGAGCTGTTTTTT
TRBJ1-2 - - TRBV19 CASSIERRGAVTF TGTGCCAGTAGTATAGAACGCAGGGGAGCGGTCACCTTC
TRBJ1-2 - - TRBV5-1 CASLGEGTYTF TGCGCCAGTCTCGGGGAGGGCACCTACACCTTC
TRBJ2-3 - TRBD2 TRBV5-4 CASSLDSGRAGADTQYF TGTGCCAGCAGCTTGGATAGCGGGAGGGCCGGTGCGGATACGCAGTATTTT
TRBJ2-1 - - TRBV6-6 CASSYQLVQFF TGTGCCAGCAGTTACCAGTTGGTGCAATTCTTC
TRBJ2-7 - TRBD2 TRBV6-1 CASSEASRGLAGRYEQYF TGTGCCAGCAGTGAAGCTTCTAGGGGACTAGCGGGCCGCTACGAGCAGTACTTC
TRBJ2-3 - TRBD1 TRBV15 CATSPLNPDRAPGHF TGTGCCACCAGCCCGCTAAATCCAGACAGGGCCCCCGGACATTTT
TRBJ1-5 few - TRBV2 CASSRLPSSNQPQHF TGTGCCAGCAGTAGACTTCCTTCTAGCAATCAGCCCCAGCATTTT
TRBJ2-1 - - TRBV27 CASRRGGYYNEQFF TGTGCCAGCAGAAGGGGGGGTTACTACAATGAGCAGTTCTTC
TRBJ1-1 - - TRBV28 CASRPGHSNTEAFF TGTGCCAGCAGGCCGGGACATTCGAACACTGAAGCTTTCTTT
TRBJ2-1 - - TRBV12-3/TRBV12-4 CASSRGWNEQFF TGTGCCAGCAGTCGCGGGTGGAATGAGCAGTTCTTC
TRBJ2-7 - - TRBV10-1 CASSGGESSYEQYF TGCGCCAGCTCCGGGGGAGAGAGCTCCTACGAGCAGTACTTC
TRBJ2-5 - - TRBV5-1 CASSLNVEETQYF TGCGCCAGCAGCTTGAATGTAGAAGAGACCCAGTACTTC
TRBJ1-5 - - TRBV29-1 CSVITTRYQPQHF TGCAGCGTGATTACCACTCGCTATCAGCCCCAGCATTTT
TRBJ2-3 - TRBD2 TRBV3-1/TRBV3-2 CASSRAGGTDTQYF TGTGCCAGCAGCCGAGCGGGAGGGACAGATACGCAGTATTTT
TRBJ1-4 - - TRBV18 CASSPLGSSAGDIKLFF TGTGCCAGCTCACCACTGGGCAGCTCAGCGGGTGATATAAAACTGTTTTTT
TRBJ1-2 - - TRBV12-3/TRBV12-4 CASSRVAYGYTF TGTGCCAGCAGTCGGGTAGCTTATGGCTACACCTTC